The 25 T cell receptor beta chains given below trace back to one sample, sequenced in a study of beta chain features in type 1 diabetes. The sequenced template was cDNA made from the entire isolated RNA. Profiled with immunoSEQ multiplex PCR; TCRdb holds only in-frame clones, not every one. The data show some 640,000 clones, roughly an eighth seen once. These receptors have no known antigen. General study results and limits: Type 1 diabetes patients had TCRB CDR3s that were shorter (moderately but significantly so) in all four CD4+ subsets.

The specimen sequenced was naive CD4+ T cells from blood. These receptor sequences come from a young man with type 1 diabetes.

The genes are TRBV30 and TRBJ2-5; the match to TRBD2 covers 10 bases. The CDR3 covers 15 residues. Per germline, CDR1 GTSNPN and CDR2 SVGIG (reference sequence). The V gene end was trimmed by 3 bases and the J gene end by 5 bases; junction bases not matched to a gene: 9. The CDR3 DNA sequence: TGTGCCTGGAGAGGGCTAGCGGGAGAGGGCGAGACCCAGTACTTC. Residues: CAWRGLAGEGETQYF. The variable domain in full, completed from reference TRBV30 and TRBJ2-5, reads SQTIHQWPATLVQPVGSPLSLECTVEGTSNPNLYWYRQAAGRGLQLLFYSVGIGQISSEVPQNLSASRPQDRQFILSSKKLLLSDSGFYLCAWRGLAGEGETQYFGPGTRLLVL.

The table lists this clone with a few counts. This sequence joins TRBV28 and TRBJ2-3; 8 bases match TRBD2. CDR3 length equals 14 residues. The V gene end was trimmed by 7 bases and the J gene end by 1 base; junction bases not matched to a gene: 4. The germline V gene has CDR1 MDHEN and CDR2 SYDVKM. DNA for the CDR3: TGTGCCAGCACCCTACTAGCGGGCACAGATACGCAGTATTTT. Translation: CASTLLAGTDTQYF.

This clone has a handful of counts. The chain combines TRBV28 with TRBJ2-5; 7 nucleotides align to TRBD1. The J call is in doubt because the DNA end fits TRBJ2-7 better. The CDR3 extends over 12 amino acids. CDR1 is MDHEN, CDR2 SYDVKM, per germline. For the CDR3, the DNA is TGTGCCGGGGGACAGTACTCCTACGAGCAGTACTTC. Encoded protein: CAGGQYSYEQYF.

This clone was counted only a few times. This chain connects TRBV18 to TRBJ1-1, with no clear D. Deletions cut 0 bases from V and 3 bases from J, with 5 bases between. Germline-derived CDR1 and CDR2 are KGHSH and LQKENI. The CDR3 runs 13 residues. The CDR3 here is CASSPPSHTEAFF. The CDR3 nucleotides read TGTGCCAGCTCACCACCGTCCCACACTGAAGCTTTCTTT.

With respect to this clone: This CDR3 is also generated by other DNA sequences in the sample. V gene TRBV4-1 combines with J gene TRBJ1-1; D call uncertain. V shed 4 bases and J shed 1 base, with 10 bases lying between them. This CDR3 comprises 14 residues. Germline values: CDR1 MGHRA, CDR2 YSYEKL. The CDR3 bases are TGCGCCAGCAGCCCTCCGGGGAGGAACACTGAAGCTTTCTTT. The encoded protein is CASSPPGRNTEAFF.

The chain links TRBV5-5 to TRBJ2-5; D unresolved. The CDR3 runs to 14 residues. The V gene's germline CDR1 is SGHKS and CDR2 YYEKEE (reference sequence). The V end lost 5 bases, the J end lost 1 base, and 12 bases lay between the germline ends. This chain's CDR3 is CASSSSSLQETQYF. Here the CDR3 DNA reads TGTGCCAGCAGTTCATCGTCCCTCCAAGAGACCCAGTACTTC.

This clone occurred a few times. Other DNA variants within this sample encode the same CDR3. The J gene is TRBJ2-1, the V gene TRBV30, with TRBD2 matching over 9 bases. J was trimmed by 9 bases and V by 3 bases; bases with no gene match: 6. Germline V gene data show CDR1 as GTSNPN and CDR2 as SVGIG (reference sequence). The length of the CDR3 is 13 residues. The CDR3 spells CAWRGLAGGEQFF. DNA of the CDR3: TGTGCCTGGAGGGGACTAGCCGGCGGTGAGCAGTTCTTC. The variable domain in full, with the rest retrieved from reference TRBV30 and TRBJ2-1, is SQTIHQWPATLVQPVGSPLSLECTVEGTSNPNLYWYRQAAGRGLQLLFYSVGIGQISSEVPQNLSASRPQDRQFILSSKKLLLSDSGFYLCAWRGLAGGEQFFGPGTRLTVL.

The chain employs TRBV29-1 and TRBJ2-7; 7 bases fit TRBD2. V trimming: 7 bases; J trimming: 5 bases; junction bases outside the gene matches: 8. The CDR3 runs to 12 residues. Germline V lookup: CDR1 SQVTM, CDR2 ANQGSEA. CDR3 in DNA: TGCAGCGCCGAACGGGGAGGGAACGAGCAGTACTTC. Translated, it gives CSAERGGNEQYF.

The chain is built from TRBV28 and TRBJ2-5; D is possibly TRBD2 (5 bases). The V end was cut by 3 bases, the J end by 5 bases, with 19 bases between. This CDR3 has 16 residues. CDR1 MDHEN and CDR2 SYDVKM come from the germline V gene. The CDR3 nucleotides are TGTGCCAGCAGTTTTCCCGAGGGCCGGATCCTTGAGACCCAGTACTTC. It codes for CASSFPEGRILETQYF.

The sample holds a few counts of this clone. The chain carries TRBV2 and TRBJ1-1, with a tentative D call TRBD1 (6 bases). The CDR3 runs 12 residues. Germline V gene sequence: CDR1 SNHLY, CDR2 FYNNEI. V lost 7 bases to trimming and J lost 8 bases, with 14 bases between them. The CDR3 region is CASTPRGVEAFF. CDR3 coding DNA: TGTGCCAGCACCCCGAGGGGGGTAGAAGCTTTCTTT.

This clone occurred a few times. V gene TRBV5-1 combines with J gene TRBJ2-2, with 7 bases lining up with TRBD1. The CDR3 totals 15 residues. Looked up from germline, CDR1 is SGHRS and CDR2 is YFSETQ. V lost 0 bases, J lost 6 bases, and 5 bases stayed unmatched. CDR3 DNA: TGCGCCAGCAGCTTGGAAAGGGGGCGCCCCGGGGAGCTGTTTTTT. Translation gives CASSLERGRPGELFF. Looking up the rest from reference TRBV5-1 and TRBJ2-2 gives the full variable domain: KAGVTQTPRYLIKTRGQQVTLSCSPISGHRSVSWYQQTPGQGLQFLFEYFSETQRNKGNFPGRFSGRQFSNSRSEMNVSTLELGDSALYLCASSLERGRPGELFFGEGSRLTVL.

There are a few counts of this clone. The chain employs TRBV7-2 and TRBJ1-2; the D gene is possibly TRBD1 (5 bases). The CDR3 consists of 15 residues. Per the germline V gene, CDR1 is SGHTA and CDR2 is FQGNSA. Deletions cut 5 bases from V and 3 bases from J, with 16 bases between. The CDR3 loop is CASSVKRPGDYGYTF. The CDR3 nucleotides read TGTGCCAGCAGCGTCAAAAGGCCGGGGGACTATGGCTACACCTTC. Looking up the rest from reference TRBV7-2 and TRBJ1-2 gives the full variable domain: GAGVSQSPSNKVTEKGKDVELRCDPISGHTALYWYRQSLGQGLEFLIYFQGNSAPDKSGLPSDRFSAERTGGSVSTLTIQRTQQEDSAVYLCASSVKRPGDYGYTFGSGTRLTVV.

The rearrangement links TRBV2 to TRBJ1-1; D unclear. V lost 5 bases and J 7 bases, leaving 8 bases between the germline ends. The length of the CDR3 is 11 residues. In germline, CDR1 is SNHLY, CDR2 FYNNEI. The CDR3 protein is CASSLTSEAFF. CDR3 coding DNA: TGTGCCAGCAGTCTGACCAGTGAAGCTTTCTTT.

The gene calls are TRBV7-2 and TRBJ2-3; D call uncertain. The V gene lost 2 bases and the J gene lost 3 bases, with 9 bases spanning the gap. CDR1 and CDR2 from the germline V gene are SGHTA and FQGNSA. The CDR3 runs 14 residues. CDR3 in DNA: TGTGCCAGCAGCTTAAACTCAGGTACAGATACGCAGTATTTT. Protein: CASSLNSGTDTQYF. Variable domain in full (rest from reference TRBV7-2 and TRBJ2-3): GAGVSQSPSNKVTEKGKDVELRCDPISGHTALYWYRQSLGQGLEFLIYFQGNSAPDKSGLPSDRFSAERTGGSVSTLTIQRTQQEDSAVYLCASSLNSGTDTQYFGPGTRLTVL.

Turning to this clone: The sample holds other DNA sequences that translate to the same CDR3. This rearrangement joins TRBV20-1 to TRBJ2-1; unclear D gene. The ends were cut back, 1 base at V and 5 bases at J, with 3 bases in the middle. Germline lookup yields CDR1 DFQATT and CDR2 SNEGSKA (reference sequence). The CDR3 loop spans 11 amino acids. In DNA form, the CDR3 reads TGCAGTGCTAGAGGCGACAATGAGCAGTTCTTC. It encodes CSARGDNEQFF.

V and J are TRBV7-9 and TRBJ1-5; 10 bases align to TRBD1. There are 17 residues in the CDR3. CDR1 is SEHNR, CDR2 FQNEAQ, per germline (reference sequence). V dropped 5 bases and J dropped 9; count of bases not matched to a gene: 16. The chain's CDR3 is CASSVGTGEGMGRPQHF. The CDR3 bases are TGTGCCAGCAGCGTCGGGACAGGGGAGGGGATGGGCCGGCCCCAGCATTTT.

The chain joins TRBV4-3 to TRBJ1-1; 12 bases line up with TRBD1. Looked up from germline, CDR1 is LGHNA and CDR2 is YSLEER. After removal of 3 bases from V and 10 bases from J, the junction contained 12 bases not matched to a gene. The CDR3 covers 16 residues. CDR3 bases: TGCGCCAGCAGCCAGACCGGGACAGGGGGCAAGGATGGAGCTTTCTTT. It encodes CASSQTGTGGKDGAFF.

V usage is TRBV23-1 and J usage is TRBJ2-7; no clear D gene. TRBV23-1 is sorted into the ORF group, with uncertain function. V gave up 9 bases and J gave up 2 bases, with 5 bases separating them. The CDR3 runs 10 residues. Written as DNA, the CDR3 is TGCGCCAGGTTCGCCTACGAGCAGTACTTC. Translating gives CARFAYEQYF.

The chain joins TRBV4-3 to TRBJ2-7; 7 bases map to TRBD2. The V segment lost 1 base and the J segment 4 bases; nucleotides outside the gene matches: 4. Germline CDR1 reads LGHNA; CDR2 reads YSLEER. The CDR3 is made up of 14 amino acids. The CDR3 DNA is TGCGCCAGCAGCCAAGCGGCTAGCGGATACGAGCAGTACTTC. Its translation is CASSQAASGYEQYF.

The chain links TRBV5-1 to TRBJ2-7; tentatively, D is TRBD1 (6 bases). The germline CDR1 and CDR2 sequences are SGHRS and YFSETQ. V was trimmed by 1 base and J by 0 bases, leaving 17 bases between them. This CDR3 is 17 amino acids long. The DNA for the CDR3 is TGCGCCAGCAGCTTGCGACGGACAGTCCCTCTCTCCTACGAGCAGTACTTC. Translated, it gives CASSLRRTVPLSYEQYF.

This clone was seen a handful of times. The rearrangement links TRBV7-9 to TRBJ1-2; TRBD1 agrees at 10 bases. With V trimmed by 5 bases and J by 7 bases, 7 bases remained unmatched. The CDR3 covers 14 residues. Per the germline V gene, CDR1 is SEHNR and CDR2 is FQNEAQ (reference sequence). The CDR3 DNA is TGTGCCAGCAGCACCTCCGGGACAGGGGTTGGCTACACCTTC. Its translation is CASSTSGTGVGYTF.

This clone was found a few times. This chain links TRBV29-1 with TRBJ2-7; 8 positions agree with TRBD1. The CDR3 is 13 amino acids. The trim removed 5 bases at V and 5 bases at J, leaving 8 bases unmatched. Germline values: CDR1 SQVTM, CDR2 ANQGSEA. Here the CDR3 reads CSVKGQGLHEQYF. The CDR3 DNA sequence: TGCAGCGTTAAAGGACAGGGTCTGCACGAGCAGTACTTC.

This rearrangement joins TRBV7-6 to TRBJ2-7; D might be TRBD2 (6 bases). This CDR3 region has 14 residues. The V end lost 4 bases, the J end lost 3 bases, and 13 bases lay between the germline ends. Germline V gene data show CDR1 as SGHVS and CDR2 as FNYEAQ. The CDR3 is CASSSRRAVYEQYF. DNA for the CDR3: TGTGCCAGCAGCTCTAGGAGGGCAGTCTACGAGCAGTACTTC.

This clone has more than one count but fewer than ten. This chain connects TRBV29-1 to TRBJ2-2; 12 bases align to TRBD2. The germline V gene encodes CDR1 SQVTM and CDR2 ANQGSEA. The CDR3 length is 14 residues. The trim removed 5 bases at V and 5 bases at J, leaving 3 bases unmatched. CDR3: CSVRLAGVTGELFF. The CDR3 DNA reads as TGCAGCGTTCGACTAGCGGGAGTAACCGGGGAGCTGTTTTTT.

The gene calls are TRBV28 and TRBJ1-2; no clear D. The germline V and J ends were trimmed by 7 bases and 11 bases, with 17 bases remaining between them. This CDR3 has 12 residues. Germline-derived CDR1 and CDR2 are MDHEN and SYDVKM. The CDR3 DNA reads TGTGCCAGCACCCAAAATGACTACCTATACACCTTC. This encodes CASTQNDYLYTF.